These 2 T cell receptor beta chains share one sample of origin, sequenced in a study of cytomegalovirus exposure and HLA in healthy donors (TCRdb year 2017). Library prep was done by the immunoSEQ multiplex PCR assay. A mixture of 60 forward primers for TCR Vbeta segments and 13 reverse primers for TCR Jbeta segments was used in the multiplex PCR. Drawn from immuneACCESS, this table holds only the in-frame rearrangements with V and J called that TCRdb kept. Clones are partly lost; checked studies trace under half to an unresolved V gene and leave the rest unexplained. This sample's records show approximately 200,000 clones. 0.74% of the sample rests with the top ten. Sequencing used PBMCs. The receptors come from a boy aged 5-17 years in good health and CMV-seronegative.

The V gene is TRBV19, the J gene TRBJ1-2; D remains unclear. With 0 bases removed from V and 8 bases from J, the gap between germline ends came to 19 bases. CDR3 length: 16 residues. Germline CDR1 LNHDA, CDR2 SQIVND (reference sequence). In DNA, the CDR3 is TGTGCCAGTAGTATAGATCGGACCCCGATAGCGCGCGGCTACACCTTC. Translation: CASSIDRTPIARGYTF.

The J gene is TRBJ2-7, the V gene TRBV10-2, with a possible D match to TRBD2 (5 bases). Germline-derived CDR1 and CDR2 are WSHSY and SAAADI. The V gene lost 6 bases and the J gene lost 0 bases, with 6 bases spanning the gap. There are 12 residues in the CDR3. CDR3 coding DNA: TGCGCCAGCAGGGGGAGCTCCTACGAGCAGTACTTC. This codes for CASRGSSYEQYF.